This is a list of T cell receptor beta chains from one sample in a study of lymphopenia after photon versus proton radiotherapy. Some clones are missing from TCRdb's copy, which holds only in-frame ones; the method was immunoSEQ multiplex PCR. The sample lists about 160,000 clones; 75% to 90% were seen once. Sequencing was performed on peripheral blood, taken from a patient treated with photon-based radiotherapy. The receptors shown here come from a man aged 45 to 65 with gastric cancer. Each CDR3 is given with its conserved first and last residue. The D gene is left open where the match is weak. Size values are once, few and many counts, or a class for expanded clones, and some rows have none.

CDR3,DNA,size,V,J,D
CASSPLGEIFSYEQYF,TGTGCCAGCTCACCACTAGGGGAGATCTTTTCCTACGAGCAGTACTTC,.,TRBV18,TRBJ2-7,.
CASSLFWQKPTDTQYF,TGTGCCAGCAGCTTATTCTGGCAGAAACCCACAGATACGCAGTATTTT,.,TRBV7-8,TRBJ2-3,.
CASSFSGQAAGELFF,TGTGCCAGCAGTTTTTCCGGACAGGCAGCCGGGGAGCTGTTTTTT,once,TRBV28,TRBJ2-2,TRBD1
CASSDDRGPNFNEQFF,TGTGCCAGCAGCGACGACAGGGGCCCTAATTTCAATGAGCAGTTCTTC,.,TRBV7-8,TRBJ2-1,TRBD1
CASSELGSGNTIYF,TGTGCCAGCAGTGAATTAGGGTCTGGAAACACCATATATTTT,.,TRBV25-1,TRBJ1-3,.
CASSQAPVGFGYTF,TGCGCCAGCAGCCAAGCCCCAGTGGGGTTTGGCTACACCTTC,few,TRBV4-1,TRBJ1-2,.
CASSLTSVYTGELFF,TGTGCCAGCAGCTTAACTAGCGTATACACCGGGGAGCTGTTTTTT,.,TRBV11-2,TRBJ2-2,TRBD2
CASSQGDVSGELFF,TGCGCCAGCAGCCAAGGTGACGTGTCCGGGGAGCTGTTTTTT,.,TRBV4-3,TRBJ2-2,.
CASSKGDFYNEQFF,TGTGCCAGCAGCAAAGGGGACTTCTACAATGAGCAGTTCTTC,.,TRBV4-2,TRBJ2-1,.
CASSVVASGDQETQYF,TGTGCCAGCAGCGTAGTGGCTAGCGGGGATCAAGAGACCCAGTACTTC,.,TRBV9,TRBJ2-5,TRBD2
CASSLTSNSGEQYF,TGTGCCAGCAGCTTAACGTCAAACTCGGGGGAGCAGTACTTC,.,TRBV7-3,TRBJ2-7,.
CASSEAGRLTYEQYF,TGTGCCAGCAGTGAGGCGGGGCGGCTAACCTACGAGCAGTACTTC,.,TRBV2,TRBJ2-7,.
CASSPPGREAFF,TGTGCCAGCAGTCCCCCAGGGAGAGAAGCTTTCTTT,.,TRBV6-5,TRBJ1-1,.
CASSLPGASYEQYF,TGTGCCAGCAGTTTACCAGGGGCCTCCTACGAGCAGTACTTC,.,TRBV27,TRBJ2-7,.
CASSPLRTGPYEQYF,TGTGCCAGCTCACCACTCAGGACAGGGCCATACGAGCAGTACTTC,.,TRBV18,TRBJ2-7,TRBD1
CAWSVRQGIEAFF,TGTGCCTGGAGTGTCCGACAGGGGATTGAAGCTTTCTTT,few,TRBV30,TRBJ1-1,TRBD1
CASRGQPTNEKLFF,TGTGCCAGCCGCGGGCAGCCGACTAATGAAAAACTGTTTTTT,.,TRBV7-8,TRBJ1-4,.
CASSYQTPDRASGYTF,TGTGCCAGCAGTTACCAAACGCCTGACAGGGCTAGTGGCTACACCTTC,.,TRBV6-5,TRBJ1-2,TRBD1
CASSPTGNPYNEQFF,TGCGCCAGCAGCCCCACAGGGAACCCCTACAATGAGCAGTTCTTC,.,TRBV4-1,TRBJ2-1,.
CASSFRGTEAFF,TGTGCCAGCAGCTTTCGAGGGACTGAAGCTTTCTTT,.,TRBV14,TRBJ1-1,.
CASTGNRKNTEAFF,TGCGCCAGCACTGGAAACAGGAAGAACACTGAAGCTTTCTTT,once,TRBV10-1,TRBJ1-1,.
CASSTGWMNTEAFF,TGTGCCAGCAGTACAGGGTGGATGAACACTGAAGCTTTCTTT,.,TRBV27,TRBJ1-1,.
CASSESEGPQHF,TGTGCCAGCAGTGAATCCGAGGGGCCCCAGCATTTT,.,TRBV6-1,TRBJ1-5,.
CASSRSDSNQPQHF,TGTGCCAGCTCACGCTCAGATAGCAATCAGCCCCAGCATTTT,.,TRBV18,TRBJ1-5,.
CASSPYSGQGSEAFF,TGTGCCAGCTCACCATATTCCGGACAGGGGTCTGAAGCTTTCTTT,once,TRBV18,TRBJ1-1,TRBD1
CASSQSQGGKTQYF,TGTGCCAGCAGCCAATCCCAAGGTGGGAAGACCCAGTACTTC,few,TRBV14,TRBJ2-5,.